Listed here are 26 T cell receptor beta chains from one sample, sequenced in a study of vaccination and CD4 T cells after COVID-19 (dated by TCRdb to 2021 to 2024). Antigen specificity for these receptors is unknown. The sample's treatment or condition label is to be understood as: approximately nine-day PBMC culture with coronavirus spike peptide pools or control peptides (ViraFEST assay). To prepare the library, PCR was applied. Sequencing took place on an Illumina iSeq 100. At the Johns Hopkins FTIC core, DNA from the cultured CD4+ T cells underwent TCR sequencing with the Oncomine TCR Beta short-read assay. The raw public reads went through TCRdb reprocessing: fastp at Q25, MiXCR clone calling, in-frame beta chains kept. Rows with a matching CDR3 protein are joined into one entry that keeps the most common DNA and genes. A total of around 13,000 distinct CDR3 sequences appear in this sample, over 60% of them only once. The ten largest clones take up about 7% of the sample.

Specimen: CD4+ T cells from blood, cultured in vitro, collected before SARS-CoV-2 vaccination. Every receptor here comes from a human donor who had recovered from COVID-19.

This chain connects TRBV2 to TRBJ2-2; 9 nucleotides match TRBD2. The CDR3 consists of 14 residues. The ends lost 7 bases at V and 7 bases at J; junction bases unmatched: 7. The germline gives CDR1 SNHLY, CDR2 FYNNEI. For the CDR3, the DNA is TGTGCCAGCATCGGCGGGAGGGCCTTCGGGGAGCTGTTTTTT. This translates into CASIGGRAFGELFF.

This sequence joins TRBV18 and TRBJ2-5; D unresolved. The CDR3 consists of 11 residues. Germline V CDR1 and CDR2: KGHSH, LQKENI. V was shortened by 3 bases and J by 1 base, with 0 bases between the two germline ends. The CDR3, as DNA: TGTGCCAGCTCACCCCAAGAGACCCAGTACTTC. Translating it yields CASSPQETQYF.

The chain links TRBV7-9 to TRBJ1-4; no clear D gene. CDR3 length equals 15 residues. In germline, CDR1 is SEHNR, CDR2 FQNEAQ (reference sequence). The ends were cut back, 1 base at V and 8 bases at J, with 14 bases in the middle. For the CDR3, the DNA is TGTGCCAGCAGCTTAGGGACGACAAGTCAAGAAAAACTGTTTTTT. It specifies CASSLGTTSQEKLFF.

This sequence joins TRBV2 and TRBJ2-3; the D gene is possibly TRBD1 (5 bases). V gave up 5 bases and J gave up 1 base, with 13 bases separating them. In germline, CDR1 is SNHLY, CDR2 FYNNEI. This CDR3 has 15 amino acids. The CDR3 spells CASSRGQLGTDTQYF. CDR3 DNA: TGTGCCAGCAGTAGGGGCCAGCTCGGCACAGATACGCAGTATTTT.

The chain recombines TRBV21-1 with TRBJ1-2; no DNA check was done on the table's D call, TRBD1. TRBV21-1 is described as a pseudogene. The CDR3 covers 15 residues. The CDR3 loop reads CASSKERDRNYGYTF. CDR3 bases: TGTGCCAGCAGCAAAGAACGGGATCGCAACTATGGCTACACCTTC.

CDR3 region: CAISEPVGSGRAEAGDTQYF. CDR3 coding DNA: TGTGCCATCAGTGAGCCCGTGGGTAGCGGGAGGGCCGAGGCGGGAGATACGCAGTATTTT. The V and J genes are TRBV10-3 and TRBJ2-3, with 11 nucleotides matching TRBD2. Per germline, CDR1 ENHRY and CDR2 SYGVKD. Trimming cost V 2 bases and J 5 bases; bases outside gene matches: 18. This CDR3 has 20 residues.

The chain is built from TRBV12-3 or TRBV12-4 and TRBJ2-5; possibly TRBD1 for D (6 bases). Trimming shortened V by 7 bases and J by 5 bases, and 14 bases separated the two germline ends. The CDR3 spans 13 residues. DNA for the CDR3: TGTGCCAGCACCTTGTTACAGGGTGAGACCCAGTACTTC. Its translation is CASTLLQGETQYF.

The rearrangement joins TRBV2 to TRBJ1-1; weak D call: TRBD1 (5 bases). The V end lost 6 bases, the J end lost 4 bases, and 15 bases lay between the germline ends. Germline CDR1 SNHLY, CDR2 FYNNEI. The CDR3 is made up of 14 amino acids. In DNA form, the CDR3 reads TGTGCCAGCAGGCTGAGGCGGGGGAGCACTGAAGCTTTCTTT. This gives the protein CASRLRRGSTEAFF.

In nucleotides, the CDR3 is TGTGCCAGCAGTTTCATTCTGGGGGGCGATGAAAAACTGTTTTTT. Its protein is CASSFILGGDEKLFF. The chain recombines TRBV28 with TRBJ1-4; TRBD1 is a possible D gene (6 bases). The CDR3 is made up of 15 amino acids. Per the germline V gene, CDR1 is MDHEN and CDR2 is SYDVKM. Trimming took 3 bases from V and 6 from J, leaving 14 bases between them.

J is TRBJ2-1 and V is TRBV7-9; TRBD1 matches 9 bases. Germline V gene sequence: CDR1 SEHNR, CDR2 FQNEAQ (reference sequence). This CDR3 spans 14 amino acids. The J segment lost 8 bases and the V segment lost 10 bases, leaving 12 bases of the junction unmatched. As DNA, the CDR3 is TGTGCCATCCGATCGGACAGGGGTATTGATGAGCAGTTCTTC. Its protein is CAIRSDRGIDEQFF.

The genes are TRBV24-1 and TRBJ2-2; 11 bases align to TRBD1. V lost 3 bases to trimming and J lost 4 bases; unmatched junction nucleotides: 3. Germline CDR1 is KGHDR and CDR2 is SFDVKD. This CDR3 is 16 amino acids long. CDR3 in DNA: TGTGCCACCAGTGATGGGGACAGGGGGGGCACCGGGGAGCTGTTTTTT. It translates to CATSDGDRGGTGELFF.

This CDR3 is CSAPLGGDTQYF. The CDR3 DNA reads as TGCAGTGCGCCTTTAGGGGGAGATACGCAGTATTTT. This chain connects TRBV20-1 to TRBJ2-3; D may be TRBD1 (6 bases). V lost 6 bases and J lost 5, with 12 bases in between. This CDR3 has 12 amino acids. Germline V gene sequence: CDR1 DFQATT, CDR2 SNEGSKA (reference sequence).

This sequence joins TRBV12-3 or TRBV12-4 and TRBJ2-3, with D possibly matching TRBD2 (5 bases). The V and J ends lost 3 bases and 3 bases respectively, with 13 bases between them. CDR3 length: 15 residues. CDR3 nucleotides: TGTGCCAGCAGTTTTGCCGCGGGTCGGACAGATACGCAGTATTTT. Translated: CASSFAAGRTDTQYF.

The gene calls are TRBV27 and TRBJ2-3; 8 bases agree with TRBD2. Per germline, CDR1 MNHEY and CDR2 SMNVEV (reference sequence). With V trimmed by 5 bases and J by 2 bases, 15 bases remained unmatched. This CDR3 has 18 amino acids. The CDR3 region is CASSTTSGIPIVTDTQYF. DNA of the CDR3: TGTGCCAGCAGTACAACTAGCGGTATACCAATAGTCACAGATACGCAGTATTTT.

J is TRBJ2-2 and V is TRBV20-1, with D uncertain. V was clipped by 6 bases and J by 3 bases, with 8 bases between them. CDR3 length: 12 amino acids. The germline CDR1 and CDR2 sequences are DFQATT and SNEGSKA (reference sequence). CDR3 bases: TGCAGTGCGACCGATCACACCGGGGAGCTGTTTTTT. Encoded protein: CSATDHTGELFF.

The V and J genes are TRBV20-1 and TRBJ2-2; TRBD2 agrees at 16 bases. CDR3 length: 17 amino acids. V shed 6 bases and J 4 bases; nucleotides not matched to a gene: 8. The germline gives CDR1 DFQATT, CDR2 SNEGSKA (reference sequence). The CDR3 reads CSAARGLAGGGTGELFF. In DNA form, the CDR3 reads TGCAGTGCCGCTCGGGGACTAGCGGGAGGGGGCACCGGGGAGCTGTTTTTT.

The chain is built from TRBV19 and TRBJ1-1; possible D gene TRBD1, 5 bases. Per germline, CDR1 LNHDA and CDR2 SQIVND (reference sequence). The CDR3 has 14 residues. The germline V and J ends were trimmed by 2 bases and 5 bases, with 12 bases remaining between them. The CDR3 sequence: CASSIRGPETEAFF. In DNA form, the CDR3 reads TGTGCCAGTAGTATAAGGGGCCCCGAGACTGAAGCTTTCTTT. Using reference TRBV19 and TRBJ1-1 for the parts outside the CDR3, the full variable domain is DGGITQSPKYLFRKEGQNVTLSCEQNLNHDAMYWYRQDPGQGLRLIYYSQIVNDFQKGDIAEGYSVSREKKESFPLTVTSAQKNPTAFYLCASSIRGPETEAFFGQGTRLTVV.

This clonotype was seen just once. V is TRBV30 and J is TRBJ2-2; perhaps TRBD2 as D (6 bases). Germline lookup yields CDR1 GTSNPN and CDR2 SVGIG (reference sequence). V lost 5 bases and J 5 bases, leaving 6 bases between the germline ends. The CDR3 is 11 residues long. This CDR3 reads CAWAGTGELFF. Written as DNA, the CDR3 is TGTGCCTGGGCGGGGACCGGGGAGCTGTTTTTT.

V usage is TRBV2 and J usage is TRBJ2-5; maybe TRBD2 (6 bases). This CDR3 is built from 15 residues. The V gene's germline CDR1 is SNHLY and CDR2 FYNNEI. Trimming took 3 bases from V and 1 from J, leaving 12 bases between them. The CDR3: CASSEDYYRQETQYF. The CDR3 DNA reads TGTGCCAGCAGTGAGGACTACTACCGCCAAGAGACCCAGTACTTC.

Turning to this clonotype: A junction end diverges from the germline sequence, so it may reflect a read error. The CDR3 loop reads CASSPPNSMGGIF. CDR3 in DNA: TGTGCCAGCTCACCACCGAACAGCATGGGGGGGATCTTC. The chain is built from TRBV18 and TRBJ1-2; TRBD1 might be the D (5 bases). CDR1 is KGHSH and CDR2 is LQKENI in the germline V gene. This CDR3 comprises 13 residues.

In nucleotides, the CDR3 is TGTGCCAGCAGTTATGATAGTAAGGGGGTAAACACTGAAGCTTTCTTT. Translating it yields CASSYDSKGVNTEAFF. The chain employs TRBV6-2 or TRBV6-3 and TRBJ1-1, with D possibly being TRBD1 (6 bases). The germline gives CDR1 MNHEY, CDR2 SVGEGT. The CDR3 length is 16 residues. V was trimmed by 3 bases and J by 2 bases, leaving 16 bases between them.

This clonotype turned up a few times. The chain has TRBV20-1 and TRBJ2-3; the match to TRBD2 covers 10 bases. V was pared by 0 bases and J by 4 bases, with 4 bases of the junction left unmatched. Germline V CDR1 and CDR2: DFQATT, SNEGSKA (reference sequence). This CDR3 has 15 amino acids. The CDR3 loop is CSAREGAGGPDTQYF. CDR3 bases: TGCAGTGCTAGAGAGGGAGCGGGAGGGCCAGATACGCAGTATTTT.

V usage is TRBV5-6 and J usage is TRBJ2-7; 8 bases fit TRBD1. Per the germline V gene, CDR1 is SGHDT and CDR2 is YYEEEE. This CDR3 is 16 amino acids long. V was clipped by 3 bases and J by 5 bases; unmatched bases: 13. CDR3 coding DNA: TGTGCCAGCAGCTGGGGGAGGCAGGGGGCGCACCACGAGCAGTACTTC. Its translation: CASSWGRQGAHHEQYF. Complete variable domain (other parts from reference TRBV5-6 and TRBJ2-7): DAGVTQSPTHLIKTRGQQVTLRCSPKSGHDTVSWYQQALGQGPQFIFQYYEEEERQRGNFPDRFSGHQFPNYSSELNVNALLLGDSALYLCASSWGRQGAHHEQYFGPGTRLTVT.

The chain has TRBV4-2 and TRBJ1-2; TRBD1 might be the D (6 bases). V was pared by 5 bases and J by 2 bases, with 9 bases between. The CDR3 has 13 residues. The germline V gene has CDR1 LGHNA and CDR2 YNFKEQ. The CDR3 is CASSFQGNYGYTF. CDR3 bases: TGTGCCAGCAGCTTTCAGGGGAACTATGGCTACACCTTC.

This clonotype was seen more than once but under ten times. The chain combines TRBV28 with TRBJ1-1; no clear D gene. The germline gives CDR1 MDHEN, CDR2 SYDVKM. Trimming stripped 5 bases from V and 6 bases from J, with 16 bases between. This CDR3 has 14 residues. CDR3 residues: CASSPTRGESEAFF. The CDR3 DNA follows: TGTGCCAGCAGTCCGACCCGGGGAGAGTCTGAAGCTTTCTTT.

V gene TRBV28 combines with J gene TRBJ2-3, with 7 bases identical to TRBD2. The V gene's germline CDR1 is MDHEN and CDR2 SYDVKM. This CDR3 region has 15 residues. After removal of 8 bases from V and 3 bases from J, the junction contained 11 bases not matched to a gene. CDR3 amino acids: CASAKQAGRTDTQYF. Written as DNA, the CDR3 is TGTGCCAGCGCGAAGCAAGCGGGGAGGACAGATACGCAGTATTTT.